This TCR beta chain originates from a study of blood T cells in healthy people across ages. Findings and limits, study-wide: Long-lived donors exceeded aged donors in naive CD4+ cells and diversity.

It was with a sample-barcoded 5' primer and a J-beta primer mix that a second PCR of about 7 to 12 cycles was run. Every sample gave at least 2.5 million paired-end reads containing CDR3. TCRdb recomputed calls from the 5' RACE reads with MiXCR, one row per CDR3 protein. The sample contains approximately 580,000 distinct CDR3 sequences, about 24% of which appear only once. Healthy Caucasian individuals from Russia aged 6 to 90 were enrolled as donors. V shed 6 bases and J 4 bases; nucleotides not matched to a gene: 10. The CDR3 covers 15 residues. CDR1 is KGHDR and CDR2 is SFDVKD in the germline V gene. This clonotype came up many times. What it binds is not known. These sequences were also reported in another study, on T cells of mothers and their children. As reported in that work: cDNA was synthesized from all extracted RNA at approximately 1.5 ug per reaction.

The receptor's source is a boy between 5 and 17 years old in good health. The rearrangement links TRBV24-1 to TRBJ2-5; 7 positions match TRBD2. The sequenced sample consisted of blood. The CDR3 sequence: CATSTSDALGETQYF. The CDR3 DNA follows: TGTGCCACCAGTACTAGCGATGCACTTGGAGAGACCCAGTACTTC.